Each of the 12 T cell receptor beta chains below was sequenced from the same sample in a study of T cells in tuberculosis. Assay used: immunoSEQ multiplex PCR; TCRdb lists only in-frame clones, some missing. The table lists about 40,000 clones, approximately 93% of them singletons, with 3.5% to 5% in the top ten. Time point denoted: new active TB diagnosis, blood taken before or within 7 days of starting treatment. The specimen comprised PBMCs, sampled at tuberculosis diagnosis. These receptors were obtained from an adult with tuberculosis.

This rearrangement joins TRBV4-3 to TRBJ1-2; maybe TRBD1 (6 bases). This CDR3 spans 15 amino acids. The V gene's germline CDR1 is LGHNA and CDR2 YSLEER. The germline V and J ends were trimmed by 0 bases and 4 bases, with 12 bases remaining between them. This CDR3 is CASSQELQGIYGYTF. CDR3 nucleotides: TGCGCCAGCAGCCAAGAACTACAGGGTATCTATGGCTACACCTTC.

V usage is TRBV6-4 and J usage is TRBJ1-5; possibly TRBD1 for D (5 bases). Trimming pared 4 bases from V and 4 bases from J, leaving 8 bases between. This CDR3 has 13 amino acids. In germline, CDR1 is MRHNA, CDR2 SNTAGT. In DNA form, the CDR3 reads TGTGCCAGCAGTGCCGACAGAAATCAGCCCCAGCATTTT. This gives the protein CASSADRNQPQHF.

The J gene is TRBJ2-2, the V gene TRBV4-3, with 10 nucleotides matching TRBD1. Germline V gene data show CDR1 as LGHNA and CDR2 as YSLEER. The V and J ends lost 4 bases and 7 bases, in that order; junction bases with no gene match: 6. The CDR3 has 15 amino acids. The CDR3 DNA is TGCGCCAGCAGCCCTTGGACAGGGGGTAACGGGGAGCTGTTTTTT. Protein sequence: CASSPWTGGNGELFF.

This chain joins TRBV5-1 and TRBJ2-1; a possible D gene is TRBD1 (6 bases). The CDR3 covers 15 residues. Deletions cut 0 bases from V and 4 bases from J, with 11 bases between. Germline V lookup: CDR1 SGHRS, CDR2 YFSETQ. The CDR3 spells CASSLVGQLYNEQFF. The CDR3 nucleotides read TGCGCCAGCAGCTTGGTCGGACAGTTGTACAATGAGCAGTTCTTC.

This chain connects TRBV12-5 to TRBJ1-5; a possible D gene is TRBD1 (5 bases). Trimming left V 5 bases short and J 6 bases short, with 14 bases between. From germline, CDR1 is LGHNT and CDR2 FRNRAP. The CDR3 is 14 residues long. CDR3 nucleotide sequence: TGTGCTAGTGGTCCCGGGGGGAGGGGTCAGCCCCAGCATTTT. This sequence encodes CASGPGGRGQPQHF.

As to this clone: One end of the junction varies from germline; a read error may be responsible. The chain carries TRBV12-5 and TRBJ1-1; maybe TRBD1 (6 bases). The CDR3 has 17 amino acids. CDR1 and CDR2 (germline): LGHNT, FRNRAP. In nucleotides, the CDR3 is TGTGCTAGTGGTTTGGTATTAGTCGCCCAGGGGAACGCTGAAGCTTTCTTT. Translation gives CASGLVLVAQGNAEAFF.

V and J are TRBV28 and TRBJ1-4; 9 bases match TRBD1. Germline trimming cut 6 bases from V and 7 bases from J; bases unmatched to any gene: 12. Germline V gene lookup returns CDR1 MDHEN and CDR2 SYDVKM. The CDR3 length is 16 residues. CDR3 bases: TGTGCCAGCAGCGTTCGGGTAACAGGGGGCTCTGAAAAACTGTTTTTT. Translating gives CASSVRVTGGSEKLFF.

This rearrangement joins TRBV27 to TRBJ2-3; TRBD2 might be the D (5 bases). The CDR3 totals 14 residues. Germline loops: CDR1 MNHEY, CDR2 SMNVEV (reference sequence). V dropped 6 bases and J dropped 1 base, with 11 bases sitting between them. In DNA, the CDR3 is TGTGCCAGCAGAGGACTGGAGCGCACAGATACGCAGTATTTT. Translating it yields CASRGLERTDTQYF.

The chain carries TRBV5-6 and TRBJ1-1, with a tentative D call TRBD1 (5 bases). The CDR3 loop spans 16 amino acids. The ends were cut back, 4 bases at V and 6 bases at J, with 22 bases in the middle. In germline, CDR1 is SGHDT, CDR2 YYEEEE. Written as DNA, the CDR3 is TGTGCCAGCAGCGGGAGGCTTCGCGGCAGGGTCTCTGAAGCTTTCTTT. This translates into CASSGRLRGRVSEAFF. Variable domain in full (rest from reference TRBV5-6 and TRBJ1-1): DAGVTQSPTHLIKTRGQQVTLRCSPKSGHDTVSWYQQALGQGPQFIFQYYEEEERQRGNFPDRFSGHQFPNYSSELNVNALLLGDSALYLCASSGRLRGRVSEAFFGQGTRLTVV.

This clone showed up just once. As DNA, the CDR3 is TGTGCCAGCTCACCACTAGGCGGCCGGGAGAGCGGCTACACCTTC. Translating gives CASSPLGGRESGYTF. The chain has TRBV18 and TRBJ1-2, with D uncertain. V was shortened by 1 base and J by 8 bases, with 17 bases between the two germline ends. The CDR3 covers 15 residues. Per the germline V gene, CDR1 is KGHSH and CDR2 is LQKENI.

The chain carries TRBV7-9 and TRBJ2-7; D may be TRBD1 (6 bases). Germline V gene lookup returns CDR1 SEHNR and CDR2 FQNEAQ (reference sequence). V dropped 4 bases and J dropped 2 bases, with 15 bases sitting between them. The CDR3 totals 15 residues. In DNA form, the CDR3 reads TGTGCCAGCAGCTCCGGGACAAAGGATCCCTACGAGCAGTACTTC. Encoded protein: CASSSGTKDPYEQYF.

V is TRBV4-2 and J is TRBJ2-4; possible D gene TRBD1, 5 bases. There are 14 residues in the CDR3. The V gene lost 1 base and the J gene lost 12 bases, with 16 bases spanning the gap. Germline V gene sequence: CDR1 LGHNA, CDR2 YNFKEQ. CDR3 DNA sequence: TGTGCCAGCAGCCAAGGGGGCCCGATGGCAGCTCAGTACTTC. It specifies CASSQGGPMAAQYF.